This record concerns one T cell receptor (beta chain) sequence. Authors' processing steps: The authors estimated nucleated cell counts from reference gene primer amplification. The data were produced by immunoSEQ multiplex PCR, yet TCRdb's version contains in-frame clones alone and is incomplete. For V, J and clone size, that table is used; D and trimming come from the DNA. The data contain more than 150,000 clones, 70% to 90% of them singletons. The data derive from a study of blood T cell repertoires in COVID-19. Overall study context: COVID-19 samples collected from the United States, Italy and Spain covered acute and convalescent phases. The analysed material was cDNA or gDNA that came from T cells, B-cell-depleted T cells, or PBMCs.

Per the germline V gene, CDR1 is LNHDA and CDR2 is SQIVND (reference sequence). Trimming cost V 6 bases and J 4 bases; bases outside gene matches: 9. The CDR3 is 15 residues long. Source material: peripheral blood. The chain uses TRBV19 and TRBJ1-2; 9 nucleotides match TRBD1. This clonotype originated in a man aged 50 or older with active or convalescent COVID-19. The CDR3: CASSLRDRELYGYTF. In DNA form, the CDR3 reads TGTGCCAGTAGCTTGCGGGACAGGGAGCTCTATGGCTACACCTTC.